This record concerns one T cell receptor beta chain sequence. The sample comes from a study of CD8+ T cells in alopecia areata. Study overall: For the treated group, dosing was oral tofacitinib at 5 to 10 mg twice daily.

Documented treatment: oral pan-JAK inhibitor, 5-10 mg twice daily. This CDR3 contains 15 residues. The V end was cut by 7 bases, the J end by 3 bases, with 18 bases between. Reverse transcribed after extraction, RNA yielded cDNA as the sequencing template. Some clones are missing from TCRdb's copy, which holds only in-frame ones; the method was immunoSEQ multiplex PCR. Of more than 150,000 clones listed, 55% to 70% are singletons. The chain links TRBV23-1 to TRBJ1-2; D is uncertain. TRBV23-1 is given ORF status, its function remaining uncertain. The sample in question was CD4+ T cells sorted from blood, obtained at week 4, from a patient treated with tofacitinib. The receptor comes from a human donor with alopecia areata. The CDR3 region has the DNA TGCGCCAGCACTTCTGCCATGGACGGGCACTATGGCTACACCTTC. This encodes CASTSAMDGHYGYTF.